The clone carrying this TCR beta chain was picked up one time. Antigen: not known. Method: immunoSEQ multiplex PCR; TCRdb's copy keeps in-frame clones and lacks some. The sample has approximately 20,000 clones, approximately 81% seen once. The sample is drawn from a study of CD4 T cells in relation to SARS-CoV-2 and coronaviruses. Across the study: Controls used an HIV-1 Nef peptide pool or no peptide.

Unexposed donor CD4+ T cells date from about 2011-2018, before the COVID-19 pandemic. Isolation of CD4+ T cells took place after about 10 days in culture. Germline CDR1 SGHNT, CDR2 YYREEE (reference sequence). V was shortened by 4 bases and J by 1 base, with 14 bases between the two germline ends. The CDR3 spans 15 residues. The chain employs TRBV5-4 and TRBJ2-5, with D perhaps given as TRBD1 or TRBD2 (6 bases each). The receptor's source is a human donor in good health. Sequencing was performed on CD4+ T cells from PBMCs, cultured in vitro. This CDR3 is CASSPTSRGQETQYF. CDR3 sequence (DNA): TGTGCCAGCAGCCCCACTAGCAGGGGCCAAGAGACCCAGTACTTC.